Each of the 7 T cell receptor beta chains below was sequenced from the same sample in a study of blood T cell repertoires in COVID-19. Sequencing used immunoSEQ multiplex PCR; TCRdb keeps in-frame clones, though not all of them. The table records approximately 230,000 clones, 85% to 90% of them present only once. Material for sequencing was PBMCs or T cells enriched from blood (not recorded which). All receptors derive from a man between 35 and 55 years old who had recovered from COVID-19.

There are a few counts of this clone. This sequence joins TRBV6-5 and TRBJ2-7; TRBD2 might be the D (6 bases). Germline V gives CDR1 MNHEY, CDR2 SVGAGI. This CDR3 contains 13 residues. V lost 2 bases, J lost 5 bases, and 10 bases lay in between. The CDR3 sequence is CASSYGGTDEQYF. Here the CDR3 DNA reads TGTGCCAGCAGTTACGGGGGGACCGACGAGCAGTACTTC.

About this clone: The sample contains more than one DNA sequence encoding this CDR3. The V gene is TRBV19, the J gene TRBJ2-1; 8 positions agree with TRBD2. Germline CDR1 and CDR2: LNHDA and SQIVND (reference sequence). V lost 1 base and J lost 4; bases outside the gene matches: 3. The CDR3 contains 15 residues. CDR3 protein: CASSIAGGGYNEQFF. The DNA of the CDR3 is TGTGCCAGTAGTATAGCGGGGGGGGGATACAATGAGCAGTTCTTC.

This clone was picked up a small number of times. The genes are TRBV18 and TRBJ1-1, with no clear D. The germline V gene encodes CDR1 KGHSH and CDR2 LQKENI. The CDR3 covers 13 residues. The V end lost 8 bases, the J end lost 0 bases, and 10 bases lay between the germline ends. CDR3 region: CASQTGMNTEAFF. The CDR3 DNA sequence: TGTGCCAGCCAGACGGGGATGAACACTGAAGCTTTCTTT.

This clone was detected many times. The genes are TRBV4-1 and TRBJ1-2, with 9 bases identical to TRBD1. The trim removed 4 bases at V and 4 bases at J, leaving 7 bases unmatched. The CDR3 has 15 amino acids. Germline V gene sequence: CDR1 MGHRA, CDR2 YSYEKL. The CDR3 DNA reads TGCGCCAGCAGCCGGGTAGGGGACAGGGCCTATGGCTACACCTTC. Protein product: CASSRVGDRAYGYTF.

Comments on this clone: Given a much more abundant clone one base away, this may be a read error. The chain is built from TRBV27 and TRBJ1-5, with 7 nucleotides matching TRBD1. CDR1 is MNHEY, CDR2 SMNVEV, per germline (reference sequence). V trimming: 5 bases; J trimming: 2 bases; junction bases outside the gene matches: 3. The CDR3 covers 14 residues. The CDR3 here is CASSRTGGNQPQHF. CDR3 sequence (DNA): TGTGCCAGCAGTCGAACAGGGGGCAATCAGCCCCAGCATTTT.

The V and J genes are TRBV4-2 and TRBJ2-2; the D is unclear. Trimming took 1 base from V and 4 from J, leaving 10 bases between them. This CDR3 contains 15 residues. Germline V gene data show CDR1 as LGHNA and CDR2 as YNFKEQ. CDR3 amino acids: CASSQGNSRTGELFF. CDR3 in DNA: TGTGCCAGCAGCCAAGGTAACTCACGCACCGGGGAGCTGTTTTTT.

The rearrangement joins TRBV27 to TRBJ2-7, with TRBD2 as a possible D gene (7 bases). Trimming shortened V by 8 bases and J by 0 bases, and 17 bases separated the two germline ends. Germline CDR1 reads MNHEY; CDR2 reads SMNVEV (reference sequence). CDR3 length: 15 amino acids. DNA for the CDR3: TGTGCCAGCCAAAAAGGGGGAGGGAGCTCCTACGAGCAGTACTTC. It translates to CASQKGGGSSYEQYF.